This T cell receptor (beta chain) came from a study of identical twins. Study-level results: Cord blood beta clonotypes that were abundant carried fewer insertions, and memory repertoires showed no such trend.

This clonotype occurred many times. Its antigen is still unknown. TCRdb re-called the 5' RACE reads through MiXCR, storing one row per CDR3 protein. The table has about 220,000 distinct CDR3 sequences, under 8.5% seen once. Trimming shortened V by 7 bases and J by 4 bases, and 23 bases separated the two germline ends. CDR1 is SQVTM, CDR2 ANQGSEA, per germline. The CDR3 runs to 15 residues. These records were also assigned to another study, of T cells expressing NK-cell markers.

Sequencing was done on a sample of CD8+ T cells sorted from blood. The rearrangement joins TRBV29-1 to TRBJ2-7; either TRBD1 or TRBD2 may fit D (5 bases each). This TCR was recovered from a young woman in good health. The CDR3 sequence: CSALGASTGSYEQYF. CDR3 bases: TGCAGCGCCCTAGGGGCGTCTACGGGGTCTTACGAGCAGTACTTC.